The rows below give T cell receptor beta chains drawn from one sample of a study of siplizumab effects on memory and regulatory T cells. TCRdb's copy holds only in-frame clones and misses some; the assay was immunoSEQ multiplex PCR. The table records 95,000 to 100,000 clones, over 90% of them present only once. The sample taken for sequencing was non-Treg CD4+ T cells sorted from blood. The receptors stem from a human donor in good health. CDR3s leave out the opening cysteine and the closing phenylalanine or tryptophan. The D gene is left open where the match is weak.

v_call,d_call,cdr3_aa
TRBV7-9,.,ASGMSNTGELF
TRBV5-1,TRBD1,ASSGQGGNEKLF
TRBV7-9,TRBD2,ASSLALAGSGEQY
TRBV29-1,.,SVAMGDQPQH
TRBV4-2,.,ASSQDLGGGIHTDTQY
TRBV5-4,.,ASSLEVGHYEQY
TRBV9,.,ASSVVGQTTSEQY
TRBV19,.,ASSIETPSYEQY
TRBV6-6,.,ASIGLVRTEAF
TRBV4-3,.,ASSQDEGMVAF
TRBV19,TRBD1,ASGPGQGFNEQY
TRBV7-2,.,ASSLVGFDGYT
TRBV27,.,ASSFLNEKLF
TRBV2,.,ARGTENIQY
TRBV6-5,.,ASSYSRWGLYEQY
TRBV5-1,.,ASSGGSMNTEAF
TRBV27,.,ASSLRAGLYGYT
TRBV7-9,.,ASSDQGGSTDTQY
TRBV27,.,ASSRIELAKNIQY
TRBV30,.,AWSSNYGYT
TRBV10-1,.,ASSESNRWQAGYEQY
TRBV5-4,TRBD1,ASSPRQGRAEAF
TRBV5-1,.,ASGTRGGGDTQY
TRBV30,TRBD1,AWSTGGTGELF
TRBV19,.,ASSIVLMGEIPYEQY
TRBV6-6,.,ASTYQETQY
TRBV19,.,ASSIDRGDESEQY
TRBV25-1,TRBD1,ASSAPPGQGNEKLF
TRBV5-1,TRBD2,ASSLLRSGRVQEQF
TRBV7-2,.,ASSLGGWELF
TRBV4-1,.,ASSQAGINTGELF
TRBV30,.,AWSHRVGETQY
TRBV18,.,ASSPPGVQETQY
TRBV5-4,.,ASTFGTPPPDTQY
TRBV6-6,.,ASSSLSVGDTQY
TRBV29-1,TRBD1,SVPWTGGPTGELF
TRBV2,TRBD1,ASSPTGGNNEKLF
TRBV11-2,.,ASSLRQDYGYT
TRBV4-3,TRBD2,ASSQGGRTSGATGELF
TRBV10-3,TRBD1,AISAGTGVYTEAF
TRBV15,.,ATSRDGKHSYNEQF
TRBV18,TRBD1,ASSPRGPNTGELF